Each of the 20 T cell receptor beta chains below was sequenced from the same sample in a study of T cells in Graves' hyperthyroidism and ophthalmopathy. Amplification of TCR beta CDR3 regions was performed using RNA transcripts as template. First-round RT-PCR targeting the TCR CDR3 was performed with the HTBI primer set. TCRdb ran MiXCR on the multiplex PCR reads and lists one entry per CDR3 protein. Of some 650,000 distinct CDR3 sequences in the sample, around 16% were seen once. Sequenced material: blood. These receptors came from a woman between 40 and 50 years old with Graves' ophthalmopathy.

The chain couples TRBV19 to TRBJ1-3; D is perhaps TRBD1 (5 bases). CDR1 LNHDA and CDR2 SQIVND come from the germline V gene (reference sequence). The CDR3 loop spans 14 amino acids. The ends were cut back, 3 bases at V and 0 bases at J, with 6 bases in the middle. The CDR3 DNA is TGTGCCAGTAGTATCGGGGGCTCTGGAAACACCATATATTTT. It specifies CASSIGGSGNTIYF.

The chain joins TRBV30 to TRBJ1-6; D may be TRBD1 (5 bases). CDR3 length equals 13 residues. With 4 bases removed from V and 9 bases from J, the gap between germline ends came to 13 bases. Germline CDR1 and CDR2: GTSNPN and SVGIG (reference sequence). The CDR3 DNA follows: TGTGCCTGGATGGGGGTTTCGGTTTCACCCCTCCACTTT. Its protein product is CAWMGVSVSPLHF.

With regard to this clonotype: This is likely a read error, given that the CDR3 carries no conserved phenylalanine or tryptophan at its end. The chain uses TRBV6-2 or TRBV6-3 and TRBJ2-1; D is unclear. The germline CDR1 and CDR2 sequences are MNHEY and SVGEGT. Between the trimmed V and J ends, which lost 0 bases and 1 base, there was a span of 10 bases. This CDR3 is built from 16 residues. The CDR3 DNA reads as TGTGCCAGCAGTTACTCTACTACTGTATCCTACAATGAGCAGTTCCTC. This codes for CASSYSTTVSYNEQFL.

The J gene is TRBJ2-7, the V gene TRBV2, with 9 bases identical to TRBD1. CDR1 SNHLY and CDR2 FYNNEI come from the germline V gene. V trimming: 6 bases; J trimming: 4 bases; junction bases outside the gene matches: 7. This CDR3 comprises 14 residues. The CDR3 sequence: CASREQGAVYEQYF. CDR3 in DNA: TGTGCCAGCAGAGAACAGGGGGCGGTGTACGAGCAGTACTTC.

Regarding this clonotype: A much bigger clone sits one base away, suggesting this may be a read error. This rearrangement joins TRBV3-1 to TRBJ1-1; D ambiguous. V was cut by 7 bases and J by 2 bases, with 11 bases left in between. The V gene's germline CDR1 is LGHDT and CDR2 YNNKEL (reference sequence). This CDR3 region has 13 residues. CDR3 coding DNA: TGTGCCAGCAACCAGGCAGAAAACACTGAAGCTTTCTTT. It translates to CASNQAENTEAFF.

This chain uses TRBV12-5 with TRBJ2-1, with 9 bases aligning to TRBD1. The trim removed 1 base at V and 8 bases at J, leaving 9 bases unmatched. The CDR3 has 16 amino acids. Germline V gene lookup returns CDR1 LGHNT and CDR2 FRNRAP. The CDR3: CASGLGTGAAFDEQFF. The CDR3, as DNA: TGTGCTAGTGGTTTGGGGACAGGGGCGGCCTTCGATGAGCAGTTCTTC.

About this clonotype: A much larger clone sits a single nucleotide away, making a read error possible. This rearrangement joins TRBV6-2 or TRBV6-3 to TRBJ1-2, with 7 bases that match TRBD1. The CDR3 spans 15 residues. Germline V gene sequence: CDR1 MNHEY, CDR2 SVGEGT. The CDR3 DNA sequence: TGTGCCAGCTGTCAACCTCGGACAGGAAACTATGGCTGCACCTTC. It is translated as CASCQPRTGNYGCTF.

The rearrangement uses TRBV28 and TRBJ2-5, with D possibly matching TRBD2 (5 bases). V was shortened by 4 bases and J by 5 bases, with 17 bases between the two germline ends. In germline, CDR1 is MDHEN, CDR2 SYDVKM. There are 15 residues in the CDR3. The CDR3 DNA sequence: TGTGCCAGCAGTTCCCTGCTAGCAAATTTGGAGACCCAGTACTTC. This codes for CASSSLLANLETQYF.

In this sample, this clonotype turned up many times. J is TRBJ2-7 and V is TRBV2, with D hard to call. The length of the CDR3 is 13 residues. CDR1 and CDR2 from the germline V gene are SNHLY and FYNNEI. V lost 4 bases and J 0 bases, leaving 7 bases between the germline ends. The CDR3 is CASSVTYSYEQYF. The CDR3 DNA follows: TGTGCCAGCAGTGTCACATACTCCTACGAGCAGTACTTC.

The chain joins TRBV20-1 to TRBJ2-7; 9 positions match TRBD2. This CDR3 is built from 14 residues. V was pared by 2 bases and J by 2 bases, with 4 bases of the junction left unmatched. Germline V gene lookup returns CDR1 DFQATT and CDR2 SNEGSKA (reference sequence). The CDR3 nucleotides read TGCAGTGCTAGAAGGGCTAGCGGGGCCTACGAGCAGTACTTC. It is translated as CSARRASGAYEQYF.

This clonotype came up many times. The rearrangement links TRBV28 to TRBJ2-7; 8 bases agree with TRBD1. This CDR3 comprises 14 residues. CDR1 is MDHEN, CDR2 SYDVKM, per germline. The ends lost 4 bases at V and 3 bases at J; junction bases unmatched: 5. CDR3 in DNA: TGTGCCAGCAGTTCCCGAGACAGGGGCTACGAGCAGTACTTC. It encodes CASSSRDRGYEQYF.

This chain connects TRBV9 to TRBJ1-1; no clear D. V was trimmed by 3 bases and J by 4 bases, leaving 13 bases between them. Germline lookup yields CDR1 SGDLS and CDR2 YYNGEE. The CDR3 contains 14 residues. The DNA of the CDR3 is TGTGCCAGCAGCGGTGGTGGGGAACTCACTGAAGCTTTCTTT. Amino acid sequence: CASSGGGELTEAFF.

This clonotype has only a few counts. J is TRBJ2-1 and V is TRBV5-1; possibly TRBD1 or TRBD2 for D (5 bases each). Germline CDR1 reads SGHRS; CDR2 reads YFSETQ. V lost 5 bases to trimming and J lost 9 bases, with 15 bases between them. CDR3 length equals 13 residues. CDR3 nucleotide sequence: TGCGCCAGCAGGGCGCTAGGGGACCCTGAGCAGTTCTTC. Amino acids: CASRALGDPEQFF.

The chain carries TRBV11-2 and TRBJ2-5; 7 nucleotides agree with TRBD1. With V trimmed by 5 bases and J by 4 bases, 4 bases remained unmatched. CDR1 SGHAT and CDR2 FQNNGV come from the germline V gene. The CDR3 is made up of 13 amino acids. In DNA form, the CDR3 reads TGTGCCAGCAGCGCAAGACAGGGAGAGACCCAGTACTTC. It specifies CASSARQGETQYF.

This clonotype has only a few counts. V is TRBV6-1 and J is TRBJ2-5; 14 bases align to TRBD2. CDR3 length: 19 residues. Germline V lookup: CDR1 MNHNS, CDR2 SASEGT. J gave up 3 bases and V 6 bases, and 15 bases lay outside the gene matches. This chain's CDR3 is CASSSHPPGLAGVEETQYF. The DNA for the CDR3 is TGTGCCAGCAGCTCTCACCCACCGGGACTAGCGGGAGTTGAAGAGACCCAGTACTTC.

The J gene is TRBJ2-3, the V gene TRBV7-9, with D perhaps given as TRBD1 or TRBD2 (5 bases each). The CDR3 spans 15 residues. Trimming pared 0 bases from V and 6 bases from J, leaving 13 bases between. The germline V gene encodes CDR1 SEHNR and CDR2 FQNEAQ (reference sequence). This CDR3 is CASSLAGTRGDTQYF. Here the CDR3 DNA reads TGTGCCAGCAGCTTAGCGGGGACCCGAGGGGATACGCAGTATTTT.

This clonotype was observed many times. This rearrangement joins TRBV7-3 to TRBJ2-1; D tentatively reads TRBD1 or TRBD2 (5 bases each). The CDR3 has 14 amino acids. Germline V CDR1 and CDR2: SGHTA, FQGTGA. With 0 bases removed from V and 8 bases from J, the gap between germline ends came to 11 bases. Here the CDR3 reads CASSLTGEMHEQFF. CDR3 coding DNA: TGTGCCAGCAGCTTAACAGGGGAGATGCATGAGCAGTTCTTC.

There are a few counts of this clonotype. For the CDR3, the DNA is TGTGCCAGCAGTTCACAATGGGGGGTTCAGGGCCCCACTGAAGCTTTCTTT. Translating gives CASSSQWGVQGPTEAFF. The rearrangement joins TRBV28 to TRBJ1-1; possibly TRBD1 for D (5 bases). V was cut by 4 bases and J by 4 bases, with 22 bases left in between. The CDR3 consists of 17 residues. The germline V gene encodes CDR1 MDHEN and CDR2 SYDVKM.

This clonotype was picked up a small number of times. The rearrangement joins TRBV9 to TRBJ1-2; D call uncertain. Germline loops: CDR1 SGDLS, CDR2 YYNGEE. V lost 4 bases, J lost 0 bases, and 7 bases lay in between. The CDR3 is made up of 13 amino acids. As DNA, the CDR3 is TGTGCCAGCAGCCCCACATCTAACTATGGCTACACCTTC. Amino acid sequence: CASSPTSNYGYTF. The full variable domain, completed using reference TRBV9 and TRBJ1-2, is DSGVTQTPKHLITATGQRVTLRCSPRSGDLSVYWYQQSLDQGLQFLIQYYNGEERAKGNILERFSAQQFPDLHSELNLSSLELGDSALYFCASSPTSNYGYTFGSGTRLTVV.

This clonotype was counted a few times. The V gene is TRBV5-1, the J gene TRBJ2-2; 11 bases map to TRBD2. The germline gives CDR1 SGHRS, CDR2 YFSETQ. The CDR3 has 18 amino acids. V was pared by 0 bases and J by 5 bases, with 9 bases of the junction left unmatched. CDR3 nucleotide sequence: TGCGCCAGCAGCTTGGCGTTGCTAGCGGGAGGCGGGACCGGGGAGCTGTTTTTT. The encoded protein is CASSLALLAGGGTGELFF.